These 22 T cell receptor beta chains share one sample of origin, sequenced in a study of blood T cell repertoires in COVID-19. Only in-frame clones appear in the TCRdb table, and some are missing; sequencing was by immunoSEQ multiplex PCR. The sample includes approximately 150,000 clones, around 87% of them seen just once. Sequenced sample: peripheral blood. The receptors stem from a man between 18 and 29 years old with COVID-19, enrolled during active disease.

The rearrangement links TRBV15 to TRBJ2-5, with D possibly being TRBD2 (5 bases). Germline values: CDR1 LNHNV, CDR2 YYDKDF (reference sequence). The CDR3 covers 16 residues. V lost 1 base to trimming and J lost 1 base, with 13 bases between them. The chain's CDR3 is CATSRGLVEAQETQYF. CDR3 bases: TGTGCCACCAGCAGAGGGCTGGTGGAGGCCCAAGAGACCCAGTACTTC.

The V gene is TRBV5-1, the J gene TRBJ2-7, with unresolved D. The germline CDR1 and CDR2 sequences are SGHRS and YFSETQ. This CDR3 comprises 15 residues. V lost 4 bases and J 3 bases, leaving 17 bases between the germline ends. CDR3 protein: CASSPLAVTLYEQYF. In DNA form, the CDR3 reads TGCGCCAGCAGCCCCCTGGCAGTGACTCTCTACGAGCAGTACTTC.

This sequence joins TRBV5-4 and TRBJ2-3; 7 positions agree with TRBD1. Per the germline V gene, CDR1 is SGHNT and CDR2 is YYREEE (reference sequence). The CDR3 runs 15 residues. Trimming removed 4 bases from V and 2 bases from J; junction bases left unmatched: 7. The CDR3 spells CASSILTGVTDTQYF. For the CDR3, the DNA is TGTGCCAGCAGCATTCTTACAGGGGTCACAGATACGCAGTATTTT.

This clone was observed a few times. The chain uses TRBV4-1 and TRBJ2-7, with D perhaps matching TRBD1 (6 bases). The V and J ends lost 3 bases and 7 bases respectively, with 31 bases between them. Germline V gives CDR1 MGHRA, CDR2 YSYEKL. The CDR3 is 19 residues long. CDR3 in DNA: TGCGCCAGCAGCCATCCAACAGTAGGGACACGGAAGGACTTACGAGAGCAGTACTTC. Its translation: CASSHPTVGTRKDLREQYF.

This clone was seen once. The rearrangement uses TRBV28 and TRBJ2-3, with TRBD1 identical over 9 bases. V was pared by 8 bases and J by 2 bases, with 11 bases of the junction left unmatched. The CDR3 runs 16 residues. The V gene's germline CDR1 is MDHEN and CDR2 SYDVKM. The CDR3 sequence: CASASLDRGATDTQYF. DNA of the CDR3: TGTGCCAGCGCTAGTTTAGACAGGGGGGCCACAGATACGCAGTATTTT.

This sequence joins TRBV4-3 and TRBJ1-1; D uncertain. Trimming pared 1 base from V and 1 base from J, leaving 7 bases between. The length of the CDR3 is 14 residues. Germline lookup yields CDR1 LGHNA and CDR2 YSLEER. Here the CDR3 DNA reads TGCGCCAGCAGCCAAGGTCGTCCGAACACTGAAGCTTTCTTT. Protein sequence: CASSQGRPNTEAFF.

J is TRBJ2-1 and V is TRBV6-5; D might be TRBD1 (6 bases). The length of the CDR3 is 14 residues. CDR1 is MNHEY, CDR2 SVGAGI, per germline. With 8 bases removed from V and 6 bases from J, the gap between germline ends came to 17 bases. CDR3 residues: CASGGSTGSNEQFF. CDR3 DNA: TGTGCCAGCGGAGGCAGTACAGGGAGCAATGAGCAGTTCTTC.

This clone was seen once. The CDR3 sequence: CATLSGAESYEQYF. CDR3 DNA: TGTGCCACCCTAAGCGGCGCAGAGTCCTACGAGCAGTACTTC. The chain combines TRBV21-1 with TRBJ2-7; the table's D gene call, TRBD2, was not cross checked with the DNA. TRBV21-1 constitutes a pseudogene. This CDR3 comprises 14 residues.

This chain links TRBV4-3 with TRBJ2-2; 8 bases match TRBD1. The CDR3 spans 14 residues. The trim removed 7 bases at V and 5 bases at J, leaving 6 bases unmatched. Germline values: CDR1 LGHNA, CDR2 YSLEER. The CDR3 is CASKTGAGTGELFF. The CDR3 DNA follows: TGCGCCAGCAAGACAGGGGCTGGAACCGGGGAGCTGTTTTTT.

CDR3 sequence reads: CASSLSEHNTGELFF. In DNA, the CDR3 is TGTGCCAGCAGTTTATCAGAACACAACACCGGGGAGCTGTTTTTT. The chain has TRBV27 and TRBJ2-2, with D uncertain. Deletions cut 0 bases from V and 2 bases from J, with 7 bases between. Germline V gene sequence: CDR1 MNHEY, CDR2 SMNVEV (reference sequence). The CDR3 covers 15 residues.

The CDR3, as DNA: TGTGCCAGTAGCCACGGCTATGGCTACACCTTC. Translated, it gives CASSHGYGYTF. The chain is built from TRBV19 and TRBJ1-2, with D unclear. Germline values: CDR1 LNHDA, CDR2 SQIVND (reference sequence). With 6 bases removed from V and 4 bases from J, the gap between germline ends came to 6 bases. The CDR3 contains 11 residues.

The rearrangement uses TRBV27 and TRBJ2-7; D not resolved. The CDR3 has 14 amino acids. The germline CDR1 and CDR2 sequences are MNHEY and SMNVEV (reference sequence). The V end lost 5 bases, the J end lost 3 bases, and 14 bases lay between the germline ends. The CDR3 sequence: CASSPVGGFYEQYF. The CDR3 DNA sequence: TGTGCCAGCAGTCCCGTCGGCGGCTTCTACGAGCAGTACTTC.

Concerning this clone itself: This sample also contains other DNA sequences that code for the same CDR3. This chain links TRBV10-1 with TRBJ2-7, with 12 bases aligning to TRBD2. This CDR3 contains 16 residues. Losses at the gene ends were 2 bases for V and 3 bases for J; bases not matched to a gene: 5. Germline CDR1 is WNHNN and CDR2 is SYGVQD (reference sequence). The CDR3 is CASSESGLAGNYEQYF. CDR3 coding DNA: TGCGCCAGCAGTGAGAGTGGACTAGCGGGAAACTACGAGCAGTACTTC.

The genes are TRBV10-3 and TRBJ1-5, with TRBD1 as a possible D gene (5 bases). Trimming took off 8 bases at V and 1 base at J, with 12 bases between the two ends. Germline CDR1 reads ENHRY; CDR2 reads SYGVKD. The CDR3 sequence is 14 residues long. The CDR3 DNA sequence: TGTGCCATCTCGGGGGGTTTGAGCAATCAGCCCCAGCATTTT. It encodes CAISGGLSNQPQHF.

The chain recombines TRBV7-5 with TRBJ2-6; the table's D call, TRBD1, was not checked against the DNA. TRBV7-5 constitutes a pseudogene. This CDR3 is built from 20 residues. In DNA form, the CDR3 reads TGTGCCAGAAGCTTAATATTAACCCCGGGACAGAGCTCTGGGGCCAACGTCCTGACTTTC. Translating gives CARSLILTPGQSSGANVLTF.

The chain combines TRBV7-2 with TRBJ2-7, with a weak D call TRBD1 (6 bases). V dropped 5 bases and J dropped 3 bases, with 17 bases sitting between them. This CDR3 region has 15 residues. The germline V gene encodes CDR1 SGHTA and CDR2 FQGNSA. The CDR3 DNA follows: TGTGCCAGCAGCCCGGACAGTGGGACGATCTACGAGCAGTACTTC. It is translated as CASSPDSGTIYEQYF.

The rearrangement joins TRBV7-9 to TRBJ2-2; 7 positions agree with TRBD2. Per the germline V gene, CDR1 is SEHNR and CDR2 is FQNEAQ (reference sequence). V trimming: 8 bases; J trimming: 4 bases; junction bases outside the gene matches: 13. The CDR3 extends over 16 amino acids. This CDR3 is CASSRPGGIGTGELFF. Written as DNA, the CDR3 is TGTGCCAGCTCCCGTCCCGGGGGGATCGGCACCGGGGAGCTGTTTTTT. The variable domain in full, with the rest retrieved from reference TRBV7-9 and TRBJ2-2, is DTGVSQNPRHKITKRGQNVTFRCDPISEHNRLYWYRQTLGQGPEFLTYFQNEAQLEKSRLLSDRFSAERPKGSFSTLEIQRTEQGDSAMYLCASSRPGGIGTGELFFGEGSRLTVL.

The V call is TRBV5-6, the J call TRBJ2-3; tentatively, D is TRBD1 (6 bases). This CDR3 has 14 amino acids. The V gene lost 4 bases and the J gene lost 0 bases, with 9 bases spanning the gap. Germline values: CDR1 SGHDT, CDR2 YYEEEE. The CDR3 loop reads CASSIDRSTDTQYF. The CDR3 DNA reads TGTGCCAGCAGCATCGACAGGAGCACAGATACGCAGTATTTT.

V is TRBV30 and J is TRBJ2-7; D may be TRBD1 (6 bases). Germline CDR1 is GTSNPN and CDR2 is SVGIG (reference sequence). The CDR3 consists of 13 residues. V dropped 2 bases and J dropped 4 bases, with 12 bases sitting between them. This CDR3 reads CAWSRGFGYEQYF. The CDR3 coding sequence is TGTGCCTGGAGTAGGGGGTTTGGGTACGAGCAGTACTTC.

The chain uses TRBV28 and TRBJ1-4, with TRBD1 identical over 9 bases. The CDR3 extends over 16 amino acids. Germline V lookup: CDR1 MDHEN, CDR2 SYDVKM. Germline trimming cut 6 bases from V and 0 bases from J; bases unmatched to any gene: 5. This chain's CDR3 is CASRSRDRATNEKLFF. In DNA, the CDR3 is TGTGCCAGCAGGTCCCGGGACAGGGCAACTAATGAAAAACTGTTTTTT.

The rearrangement uses TRBV19 and TRBJ2-7; TRBD1 matches at 10 bases. Germline trimming cut 3 bases from V and 5 bases from J; bases unmatched to any gene: 7. In germline, CDR1 is LNHDA, CDR2 SQIVND (reference sequence). This CDR3 contains 15 residues. The CDR3 DNA reads TGTGCCAGTAGTATCCTACCCGGGACAGGGGACGAGCAGTACTTC. As protein: CASSILPGTGDEQYF.

J is TRBJ2-3 and V is TRBV11-2; D ambiguous. Germline V gives CDR1 SGHAT, CDR2 FQNNGV. The CDR3 length is 14 residues. V lost 2 bases, J lost 5 bases, and 11 bases lay in between. This CDR3 reads CASSLFLKQDTQYF. In nucleotides, the CDR3 is TGTGCCAGCAGCTTATTTCTAAAGCAAGATACGCAGTATTTT.